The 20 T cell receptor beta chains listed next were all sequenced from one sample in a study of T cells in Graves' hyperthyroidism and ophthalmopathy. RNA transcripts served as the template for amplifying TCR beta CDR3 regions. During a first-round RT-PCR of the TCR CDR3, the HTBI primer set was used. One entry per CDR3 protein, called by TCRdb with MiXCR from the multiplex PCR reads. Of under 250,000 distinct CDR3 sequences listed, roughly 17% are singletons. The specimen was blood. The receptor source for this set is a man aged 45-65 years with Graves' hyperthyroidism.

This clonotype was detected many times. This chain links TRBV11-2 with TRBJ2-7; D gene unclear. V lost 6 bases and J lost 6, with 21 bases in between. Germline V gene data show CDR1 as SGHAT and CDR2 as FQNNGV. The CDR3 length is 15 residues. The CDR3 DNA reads TGTGCCAGCAGGAATATAGCCCCCCGTCACCCCGAGCAGTACTTC. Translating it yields CASRNIAPRHPEQYF.

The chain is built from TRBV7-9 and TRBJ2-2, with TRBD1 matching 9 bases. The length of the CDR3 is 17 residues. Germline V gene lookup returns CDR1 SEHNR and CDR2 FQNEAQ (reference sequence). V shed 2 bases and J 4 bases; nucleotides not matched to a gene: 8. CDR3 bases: TGTGCCAGCAGCTTAACCACAGGGGGCGATTTCACCGGGGAGCTGTTTTTT. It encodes CASSLTTGGDFTGELFF. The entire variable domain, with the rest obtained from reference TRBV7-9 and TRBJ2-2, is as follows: DTGVSQNPRHKITKRGQNVTFRCDPISEHNRLYWYRQTLGQGPEFLTYFQNEAQLEKSRLLSDRFSAERPKGSFSTLEIQRTEQGDSAMYLCASSLTTGGDFTGELFFGEGSRLTVL.

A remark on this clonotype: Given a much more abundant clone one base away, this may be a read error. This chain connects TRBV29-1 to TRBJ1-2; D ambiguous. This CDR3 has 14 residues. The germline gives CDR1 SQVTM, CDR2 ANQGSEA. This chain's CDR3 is CSVELSAPNYGYAF. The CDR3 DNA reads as TGCAGCGTTGAGCTTTCAGCGCCTAACTATGGCTACGCCTTC.

CDR3 bases: TGTGCCAGCAGTTTATCCAACGGACAAGAGACCCAGTACTTC. This translates into CASSLSNGQETQYF. The chain has TRBV12-3 or TRBV12-4 and TRBJ2-5; no clear D gene. The CDR3 covers 14 residues. V shed 2 bases and J shed 2 bases, with 9 bases lying between them.

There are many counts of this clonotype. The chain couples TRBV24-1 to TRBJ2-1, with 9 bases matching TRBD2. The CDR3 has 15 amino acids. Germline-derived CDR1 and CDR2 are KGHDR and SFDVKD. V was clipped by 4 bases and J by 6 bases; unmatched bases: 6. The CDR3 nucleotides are TGTGCCACCAGTGACGCGCCGGGACTAGCCAATGAGCAGTTCTTC. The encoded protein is CATSDAPGLANEQFF.

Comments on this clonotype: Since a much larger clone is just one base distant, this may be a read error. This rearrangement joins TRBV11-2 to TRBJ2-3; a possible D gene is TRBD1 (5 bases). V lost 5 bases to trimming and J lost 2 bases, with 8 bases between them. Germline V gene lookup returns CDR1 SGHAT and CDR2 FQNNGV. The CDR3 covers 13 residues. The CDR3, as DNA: TGTGCCAGCAGCCTGGACATCACAGATACGCAGTATTTT. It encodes CASSLDITDTQYF.

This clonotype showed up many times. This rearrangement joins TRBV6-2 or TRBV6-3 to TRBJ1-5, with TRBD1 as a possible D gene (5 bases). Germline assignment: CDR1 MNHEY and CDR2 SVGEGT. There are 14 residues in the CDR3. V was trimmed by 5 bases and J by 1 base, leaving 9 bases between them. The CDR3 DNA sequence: TGTGCCAGCAGTGACGGGGCGAGCAATCAGCCCCAGCATTTT. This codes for CASSDGASNQPQHF.

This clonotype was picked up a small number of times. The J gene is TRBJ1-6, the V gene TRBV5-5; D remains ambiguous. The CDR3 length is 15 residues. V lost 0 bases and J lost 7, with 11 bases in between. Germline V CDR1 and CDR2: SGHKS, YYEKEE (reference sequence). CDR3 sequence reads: CASSLVPGRNSPLHF. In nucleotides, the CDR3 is TGTGCCAGCAGCTTGGTTCCAGGTCGGAATTCACCCCTCCACTTT.

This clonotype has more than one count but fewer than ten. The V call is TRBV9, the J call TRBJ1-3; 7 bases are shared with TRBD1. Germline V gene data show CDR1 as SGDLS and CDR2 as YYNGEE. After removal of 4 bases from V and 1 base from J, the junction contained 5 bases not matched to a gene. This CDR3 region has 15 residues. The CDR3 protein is CASSPTGESGNTIYF. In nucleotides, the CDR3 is TGTGCCAGCAGCCCTACAGGGGAGTCTGGAAACACCATATATTTT.

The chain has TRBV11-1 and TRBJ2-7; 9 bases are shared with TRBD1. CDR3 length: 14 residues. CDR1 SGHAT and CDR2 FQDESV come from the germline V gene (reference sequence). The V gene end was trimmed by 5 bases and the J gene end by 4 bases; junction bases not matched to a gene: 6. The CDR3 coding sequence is TGTGCCAGCAGCCCGGGACAGGGTATTTACGAGCAGTACTTC. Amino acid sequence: CASSPGQGIYEQYF.

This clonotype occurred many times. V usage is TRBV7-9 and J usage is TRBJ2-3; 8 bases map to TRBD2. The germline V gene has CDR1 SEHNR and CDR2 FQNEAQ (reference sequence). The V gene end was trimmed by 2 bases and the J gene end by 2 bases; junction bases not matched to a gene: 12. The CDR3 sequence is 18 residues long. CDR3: CASSLPFGLREDTDTQYF. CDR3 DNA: TGTGCCAGCAGCTTACCCTTTGGGTTGCGGGAGGACACAGATACGCAGTATTTT.

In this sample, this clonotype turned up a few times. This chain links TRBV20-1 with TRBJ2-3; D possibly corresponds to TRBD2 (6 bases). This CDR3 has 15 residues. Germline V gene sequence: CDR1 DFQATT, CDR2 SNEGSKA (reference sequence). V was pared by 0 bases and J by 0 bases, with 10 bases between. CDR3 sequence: CSARDGSGSTDTQYF. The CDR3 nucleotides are TGCAGTGCTAGAGATGGCAGCGGGAGCACAGATACGCAGTATTTT.

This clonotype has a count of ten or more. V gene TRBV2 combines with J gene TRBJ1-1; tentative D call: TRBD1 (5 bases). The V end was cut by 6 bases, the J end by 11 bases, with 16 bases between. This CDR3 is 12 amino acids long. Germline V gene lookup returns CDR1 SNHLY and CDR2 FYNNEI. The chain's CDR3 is CASSATRGSAFF. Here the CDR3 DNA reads TGTGCCAGCAGCGCCACAAGGGGCTCGGCTTTCTTT.

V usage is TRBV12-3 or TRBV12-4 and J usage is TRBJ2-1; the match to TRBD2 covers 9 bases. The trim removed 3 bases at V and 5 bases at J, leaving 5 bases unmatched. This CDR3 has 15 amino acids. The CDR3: CASSLGLAGDNEQFF. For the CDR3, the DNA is TGTGCCAGCAGTTTGGGATTAGCGGGAGACAATGAGCAGTTCTTC.

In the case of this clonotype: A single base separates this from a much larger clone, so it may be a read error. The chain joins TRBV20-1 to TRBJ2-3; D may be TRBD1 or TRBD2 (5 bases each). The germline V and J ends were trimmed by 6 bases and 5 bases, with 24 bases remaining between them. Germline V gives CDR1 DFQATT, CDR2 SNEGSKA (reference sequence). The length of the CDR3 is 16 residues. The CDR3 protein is CSASNERGAGIDTQYF. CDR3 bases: TGCAGTGCGAGCAACGAGCGAGGGGCTGGCATAGATACGCAGTATTTT.

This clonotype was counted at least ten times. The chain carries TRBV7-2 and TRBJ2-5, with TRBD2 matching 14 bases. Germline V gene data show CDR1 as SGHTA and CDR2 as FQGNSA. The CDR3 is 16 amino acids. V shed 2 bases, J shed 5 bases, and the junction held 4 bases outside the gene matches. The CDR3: CASSLQGTSGSETQYF. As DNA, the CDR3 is TGTGCCAGCAGCTTACAAGGGACTAGCGGGAGTGAGACCCAGTACTTC. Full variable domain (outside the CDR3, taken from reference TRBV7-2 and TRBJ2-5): GAGVSQSPSNKVTEKGKDVELRCDPISGHTALYWYRQSLGQGLEFLIYFQGNSAPDKSGLPSDRFSAERTGGSVSTLTIQRTQQEDSAVYLCASSLQGTSGSETQYFGPGTRLLVL.

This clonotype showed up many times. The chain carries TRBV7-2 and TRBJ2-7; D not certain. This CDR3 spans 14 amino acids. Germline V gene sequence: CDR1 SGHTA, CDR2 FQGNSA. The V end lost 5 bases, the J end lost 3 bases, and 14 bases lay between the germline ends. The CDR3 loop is CASSNPDWHYEQYF. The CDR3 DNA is TGTGCCAGCAGCAATCCCGACTGGCACTACGAGCAGTACTTC.

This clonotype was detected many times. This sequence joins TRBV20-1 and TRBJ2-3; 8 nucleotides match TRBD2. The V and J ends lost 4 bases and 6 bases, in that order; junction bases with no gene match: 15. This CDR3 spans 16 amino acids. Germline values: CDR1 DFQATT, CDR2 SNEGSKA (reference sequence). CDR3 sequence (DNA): TGCAGTGCTAAAATACCGGGACTAGATGTTACGGATACGCAGTATTTT. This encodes CSAKIPGLDVTDTQYF.

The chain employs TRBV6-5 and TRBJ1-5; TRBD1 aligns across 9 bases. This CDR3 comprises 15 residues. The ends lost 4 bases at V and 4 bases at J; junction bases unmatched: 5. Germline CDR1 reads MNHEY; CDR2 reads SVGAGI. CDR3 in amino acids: CASSSRTGVNQPQHF. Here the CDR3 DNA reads TGTGCCAGCAGTTCGCGGACAGGGGTGAATCAGCCCCAGCATTTT.

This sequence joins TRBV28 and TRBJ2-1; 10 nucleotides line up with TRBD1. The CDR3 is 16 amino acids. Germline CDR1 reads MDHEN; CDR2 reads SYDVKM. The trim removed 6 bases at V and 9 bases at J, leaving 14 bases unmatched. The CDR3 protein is CASRITGDRGEFEQFF. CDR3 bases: TGTGCCAGCAGGATAACAGGGGACAGGGGTGAATTTGAGCAGTTCTTC.